The 26 T cell receptor beta chains below come from one sample, sequenced in a study of OX40 agonist ivuxolimab in advanced cancers. TCRdb's copy holds only in-frame clones and misses some; the assay was immunoSEQ multiplex PCR. Of 66,000 or so clones in the sample, 92% were seen once. This material consisted of CD4+ or CD8+ T cells sorted from blood, taken in a trial of the OX40 agonist ivuxolimab. These receptors originate from an adult with an advanced solid tumor such as melanoma, head and neck, liver or kidney cancer.

The rearrangement joins TRBV6-5 to TRBJ2-1, with TRBD2 matching over 12 bases. J lost 9 bases, V lost 5 bases, and 8 bases had no gene match. The CDR3 has 15 residues. The V gene's germline CDR1 is MNHEY and CDR2 SVGAGI. The CDR3 nucleotides read TGTGCCAGCAGTACCTCTAGCGGGGGGGTCGGTGAGCAGTTCTTC. It specifies CASSTSSGGVGEQFF.

The chain carries TRBV13 and TRBJ2-3; D ambiguous. The germline CDR1 and CDR2 sequences are PRHDT and FYEKMQ (reference sequence). The germline V and J ends were trimmed by 5 bases and 6 bases, with 9 bases remaining between them. The CDR3 length is 12 residues. CDR3 protein: CASSPDLDTQYF. As DNA, the CDR3 is TGTGCCAGCAGCCCGGATTTGGATACGCAGTATTTT.

The V and J genes are TRBV19 and TRBJ2-7, with D unclear. V dropped 5 bases and J dropped 0 bases, with 8 bases sitting between them. The CDR3 covers 13 residues. Germline V gene data show CDR1 as LNHDA and CDR2 as SQIVND (reference sequence). The CDR3 protein is CASSPSISYEQYF. CDR3 coding DNA: TGTGCCAGTAGTCCCAGTATCTCCTACGAGCAGTACTTC.

The rearrangement links TRBV6-6 to TRBJ2-3, with D unclear. Germline values: CDR1 MNHNY, CDR2 SVGAGI (reference sequence). The CDR3 is made up of 11 amino acids. V lost 6 bases and J 4 bases, leaving 5 bases between the germline ends. CDR3 residues: CASSYPDTQYF. DNA for the CDR3: TGTGCCAGCAGCTACCCAGATACGCAGTATTTT.

The chain joins TRBV5-6 to TRBJ2-3; no definite D call. V lost 3 bases and J lost 1, with 3 bases in between. The CDR3 sequence is 12 residues long. Germline V gives CDR1 SGHDT, CDR2 YYEEEE. The CDR3: CASSYGTDTQYF. The CDR3 DNA reads as TGTGCCAGCAGCTACGGCACAGATACGCAGTATTTT.

The chain uses TRBV6-6 and TRBJ1-2, with a weak D call TRBD1 (6 bases). V gave up 2 bases and J gave up 2 bases, with 9 bases separating them. Germline values: CDR1 MNHNY, CDR2 SVGAGI (reference sequence). The CDR3 has 14 residues. The DNA for the CDR3 is TGTGCCAGCAGTTACGGACAGAGGAACTATGGCTACACCTTC. This encodes CASSYGQRNYGYTF.

In this sample, this clone turned up a few times. This chain uses TRBV11-3 with TRBJ2-3; no reliable D call. The CDR3 loop spans 13 amino acids. V was clipped by 1 base and J by 0 bases, with 2 bases between them. The germline gives CDR1 SGHNT, CDR2 YENEEA. The CDR3 region has the DNA TGTGCCAGCAGCTTAGGGAGCACAGATACGCAGTATTTT. It yields the protein CASSLGSTDTQYF. The full variable domain, with the rest looked up from reference TRBV11-3 and TRBJ2-3, is EAGVVQSPRYKIIEKKQPVAFWCNPISGHNTLYWYLQNLGQGPELLIRYENEEAVDDSQLPKDRFSAERLKGVDSTLKIQPAELGDSAVYLCASSLGSTDTQYFGPGTRLTVL.

This sequence joins TRBV5-1 and TRBJ1-2, with 10 bases lining up with TRBD1. The J segment lost 2 bases and the V segment lost 3 bases, leaving 7 bases of the junction unmatched. CDR1 is SGHRS, CDR2 YFSETQ, per germline. The CDR3 consists of 16 residues. The CDR3 region has the DNA TGCGCCAGCAGCTCGGGGACAGGGGATCGGAACTATGGCTACACCTTC. Protein: CASSSGTGDRNYGYTF.

J is TRBJ2-7 and V is TRBV28, with 7 bases that match TRBD2. J lost 1 base, V lost 5 bases, and 11 bases had no gene match. The V gene's germline CDR1 is MDHEN and CDR2 SYDVKM. The CDR3 consists of 16 residues. The CDR3 region has the DNA TGTGCCAGCAGTCCCGCGAGCTGGGGGGGTTCCTACGAGCAGTACTTC. As protein: CASSPASWGGSYEQYF.

The J gene is TRBJ1-1, the V gene TRBV30; possible D gene TRBD1, 5 bases. The CDR3 runs 13 residues. V was pared by 1 base and J by 8 bases, with 14 bases between. Germline lookup yields CDR1 GTSNPN and CDR2 SVGIG (reference sequence). This CDR3 is CAWSESIKGEAFF. The CDR3 DNA follows: TGTGCCTGGAGTGAATCCATCAAGGGGGAAGCTTTCTTT. Drawing the rest from reference TRBV30 and TRBJ1-1, the complete variable domain is SQTIHQWPATLVQPVGSPLSLECTVEGTSNPNLYWYRQAAGRGLQLLFYSVGIGQISSEVPQNLSASRPQDRQFILSSKKLLLSDSGFYLCAWSESIKGEAFFGQGTRLTVV.

The chain carries TRBV6-1 and TRBJ1-1; TRBD1 is a possible D gene (5 bases). This CDR3 contains 19 residues. The germline gives CDR1 MNHNS, CDR2 SASEGT. V lost 1 base, J lost 3 bases, and 24 bases lay in between. CDR3: CASSEEPGWGSSTDTEAFF. CDR3 bases: TGTGCCAGCAGTGAAGAACCAGGGTGGGGTTCGAGTACGGACACTGAAGCTTTCTTT.

The rearrangement uses TRBV28 and TRBJ1-3; D is undetermined. Trimming removed 3 bases from V and 8 bases from J, with 17 bases in between. The CDR3 is 15 residues long. CDR1 MDHEN and CDR2 SYDVKM come from the germline V gene. The CDR3 DNA reads TGTGCCAGCAGTTTCCCCACGACCGTTTGGGACACCATATATTTT. It translates to CASSFPTTVWDTIYF.

This chain uses TRBV27 with TRBJ2-4; D call uncertain. V gave up 2 bases and J gave up 3 bases, with 11 bases separating them. Germline values: CDR1 MNHEY, CDR2 SMNVEV (reference sequence). The CDR3 spans 15 residues. The CDR3 reads CASSLGVTGKNIQYF. In nucleotides, the CDR3 is TGTGCCAGCAGTTTAGGGGTGACTGGCAAAAACATTCAGTACTTC.

This rearrangement joins TRBV7-8 to TRBJ2-3; no clear D gene. The CDR3 extends over 12 amino acids. V lost 5 bases and J 2 bases, leaving 5 bases between the germline ends. The germline gives CDR1 SGHVS, CDR2 FQNEAQ. In DNA form, the CDR3 reads TGTGCCAGCAGCCGGGCCACAGATACGCAGTATTTT. Protein sequence: CASSRATDTQYF.

The chain is built from TRBV19 and TRBJ1-1; 7 nucleotides line up with TRBD1. CDR3 length equals 13 residues. The junction had 7 bases not matched to a gene; V was cut back by 3 bases and J by 9 bases. CDR1 and CDR2 (germline): LNHDA, SQIVND (reference sequence). The CDR3 bases are TGTGCCAGTAGTATTATACAGGGGCAGCAAGCTTTCTTT. It yields the protein CASSIIQGQQAFF.

The J gene is TRBJ2-2, the V gene TRBV28; D assignment may be TRBD1 or TRBD2 (7 bases each). CDR1 and CDR2 from the germline V gene are MDHEN and SYDVKM. There are 16 residues in the CDR3. Trimming cost V 5 bases and J 1 base, with 14 bases left between them. The CDR3 region is CASSETGEGNTGELFF. CDR3 sequence (DNA): TGTGCCAGCAGTGAAACAGGGGAGGGGAACACCGGGGAGCTGTTTTTT. Filled out from reference TRBV28 and TRBJ2-2, the complete variable domain reads DVKVTQSSRYLVKRTGEKVFLECVQDMDHENMFWYRQDPGLGLRLIYFSYDVKMKEKGDIPEGYSVSREKKERFSLILESASTNQTSMYLCASSETGEGNTGELFFGEGSRLTVL.

The CDR3 bases are TGTGCCAGCAGTCCGGGACAGGGCTACGAGCAGTACTTC. Encoded protein: CASSPGQGYEQYF. The V and J genes are TRBV27 and TRBJ2-7; 9 positions agree with TRBD1. Germline loops: CDR1 MNHEY, CDR2 SMNVEV (reference sequence). The CDR3 is 13 residues long. V shed 5 bases and J 3 bases; nucleotides not matched to a gene: 2.

The chain has TRBV4-1 and TRBJ2-3; the D call may be TRBD1 or TRBD2 (5 bases each). In germline, CDR1 is MGHRA, CDR2 YSYEKL. There are 13 residues in the CDR3. Trimming left V 4 bases short and J 6 bases short, with 11 bases between. The DNA of the CDR3 is TGCGCCAGCAGCCCGTCGTGGGGGGATACGCAGTATTTT. Its translation: CASSPSWGDTQYF.

The CDR3 reads CAWSGEGNHYGYTF. Here the CDR3 DNA reads TGTGCCTGGAGTGGGGAGGGGAACCACTATGGCTACACCTTC. The V gene is TRBV30, the J gene TRBJ1-2; possible D gene TRBD1, 5 bases. This CDR3 is 14 amino acids long. CDR1 GTSNPN and CDR2 SVGIG come from the germline V gene (reference sequence). The germline V and J ends were trimmed by 1 base and 3 bases, with 12 bases remaining between them.

This sequence joins TRBV4-3 and TRBJ1-2; possible D gene TRBD1, 6 bases. V lost 4 bases and J 2 bases, leaving 17 bases between the germline ends. The CDR3 length is 16 residues. Per germline, CDR1 LGHNA and CDR2 YSLEER. The CDR3 is CASSRLTAGQNYGYTF. CDR3 nucleotide sequence: TGCGCCAGCAGCCGGCTGACTGCGGGACAAAACTATGGCTACACCTTC.

This clone appeared a single time. The rearrangement uses TRBV4-2 and TRBJ2-7; D is ambiguous. The germline V gene encodes CDR1 LGHNA and CDR2 YNFKEQ. With 0 bases removed from V and 5 bases from J, the gap between germline ends came to 14 bases. The CDR3 runs 15 residues. In DNA form, the CDR3 reads TGTGCCAGCAGCCAAGACTTGGGGTGGGATAACGAGCAGTACTTC. Its translation: CASSQDLGWDNEQYF.

This chain connects TRBV6-6 to TRBJ1-6; D gene uncertain. Per the germline V gene, CDR1 is MNHNY and CDR2 is SVGAGI (reference sequence). V was clipped by 5 bases and J by 9 bases, with 5 bases between them. The CDR3 spans 11 residues. The CDR3 DNA reads TGTGCCAGCAGTCGCCTTTCACCCCTCCACTTT. It translates to CASSRLSPLHF.

This clone was counted a single time. V gene TRBV9 combines with J gene TRBJ1-5; the D is unclear. Germline CDR1 is SGDLS and CDR2 is YYNGEE. Trimming removed 0 bases at V and 5 bases at J, with 6 bases between. The CDR3 covers 13 residues. In nucleotides, the CDR3 is TGTGCCAGCAGCGTAGCTGGGGATCAGCCCCAGCATTTT. It translates to CASSVAGDQPQHF. Full variable domain (outside the CDR3, taken from reference TRBV9 and TRBJ1-5): DSGVTQTPKHLITATGQRVTLRCSPRSGDLSVYWYQQSLDQGLQFLIQYYNGEERAKGNILERFSAQQFPDLHSELNLSSLELGDSALYFCASSVAGDQPQHFGDGTRLSIL.

The chain couples TRBV2 to TRBJ1-5, with D uncertain. V lost 3 bases to trimming and J lost 5 bases, with 8 bases between them. There are 13 residues in the CDR3. The V gene's germline CDR1 is SNHLY and CDR2 FYNNEI. The CDR3 here is CASSDWADQPQHF. The CDR3 DNA is TGTGCCAGCAGTGATTGGGCTGATCAGCCCCAGCATTTT.

This clone has only one observation. The chain uses TRBV30 and TRBJ1-3; D is unclear. CDR3 length: 14 amino acids. Germline CDR1 GTSNPN, CDR2 SVGIG (reference sequence). The V gene lost 0 bases and the J gene lost 4 bases, with 10 bases spanning the gap. CDR3 residues: CAWSVPGNGNTIYF. In DNA, the CDR3 is TGTGCCTGGAGTGTACCAGGAAACGGAAACACCATATATTTT.

The chain joins TRBV12-5 to TRBJ1-3; no clear D gene. Trimming took off 6 bases at V and 4 bases at J, with 7 bases between the two ends. CDR1 and CDR2 from the germline V gene are LGHNT and FRNRAP. This CDR3 spans 12 amino acids. The CDR3 coding sequence is TGTGCTAGTGGACCCGAAGGAAACACCATATATTTT. Encoded protein: CASGPEGNTIYF.